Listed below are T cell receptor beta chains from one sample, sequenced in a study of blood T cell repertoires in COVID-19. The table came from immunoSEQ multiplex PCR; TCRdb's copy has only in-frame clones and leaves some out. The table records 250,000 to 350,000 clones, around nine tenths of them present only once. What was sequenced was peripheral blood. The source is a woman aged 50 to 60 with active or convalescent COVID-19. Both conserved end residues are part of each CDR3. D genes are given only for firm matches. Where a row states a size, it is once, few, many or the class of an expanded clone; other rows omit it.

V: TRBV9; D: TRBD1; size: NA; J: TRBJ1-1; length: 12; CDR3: CASSGGTAGAFF; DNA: TGTGCCAGCAGCGGAGGGACAGCTGGAGCTTTCTTT
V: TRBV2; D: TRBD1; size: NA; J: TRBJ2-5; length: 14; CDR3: CASSPDRVQETQYF; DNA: TGTGCCAGCAGTCCCGACAGGGTTCAAGAGACCCAGTACTTC
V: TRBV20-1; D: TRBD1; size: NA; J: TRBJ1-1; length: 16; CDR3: CSASQQGAFAGTEAFF; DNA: TGCAGTGCTAGTCAACAGGGGGCCTTCGCTGGCACTGAAGCTTTCTTT
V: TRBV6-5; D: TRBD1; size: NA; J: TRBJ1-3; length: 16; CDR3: CASSYSTGATGNTIYF; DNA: TGTGCCAGCAGTTACTCCACAGGGGCCACTGGAAACACCATATATTTT
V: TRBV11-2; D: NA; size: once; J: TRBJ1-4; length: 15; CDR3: CASSQNGQKNEKLFF; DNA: TGTGCCAGCAGCCAAAATGGTCAGAAGAATGAAAAACTGTTTTTT
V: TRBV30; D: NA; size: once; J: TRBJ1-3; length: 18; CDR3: CAWSVSGGGQSSGNTIYF; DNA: TGTGCCTGGAGTGTATCGGGGGGGGGTCAGAGCTCTGGAAACACCATATATTTT
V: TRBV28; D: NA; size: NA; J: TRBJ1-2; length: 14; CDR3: CASSQGPPNYGYTF; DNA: TGTGCCAGCAGCCAGGGCCCCCCTAACTATGGCTACACCTTC
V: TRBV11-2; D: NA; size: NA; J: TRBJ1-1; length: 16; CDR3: CASSPSLERRNTEAFF; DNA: TGTGCCAGCAGCCCTAGCTTAGAGAGGAGGAACACTGAAGCTTTCTTT
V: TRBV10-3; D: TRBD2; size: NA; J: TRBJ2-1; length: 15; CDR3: CAISEPQAGGNEQFF; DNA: TGTGCCATCAGTGAACCCCAAGCGGGGGGCAATGAGCAGTTCTTC
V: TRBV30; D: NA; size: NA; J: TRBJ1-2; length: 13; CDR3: CAWASGGHYGYTF; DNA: TGTGCCTGGGCTAGCGGGGGACACTATGGCTACACCTTC
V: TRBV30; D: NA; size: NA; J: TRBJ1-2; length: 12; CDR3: CAWTPGNYGYTF; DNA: TGTGCCTGGACCCCAGGGAACTATGGCTACACCTTC
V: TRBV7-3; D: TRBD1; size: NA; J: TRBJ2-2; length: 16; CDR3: CASSPQGAQNTGELFF; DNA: TGTGCCAGCAGTCCACAGGGGGCGCAGAACACCGGGGAGCTGTTTTTT
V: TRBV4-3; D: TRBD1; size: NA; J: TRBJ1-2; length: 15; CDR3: CASSQAHTGDYGYTF; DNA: TGCGCCAGCAGCCAAGCCCATACAGGGGACTATGGCTACACCTTC
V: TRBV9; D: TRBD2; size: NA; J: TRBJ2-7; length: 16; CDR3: CASSVSVAGGPQEQYF; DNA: TGTGCCAGCAGCGTATCCGTAGCGGGAGGGCCTCAGGAGCAGTACTTC
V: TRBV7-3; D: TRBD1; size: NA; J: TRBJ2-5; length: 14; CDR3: CASSPASGQGFPYF; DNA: TGTGCCAGCAGCCCAGCGTCGGGACAGGGGTTTCCGTACTTC
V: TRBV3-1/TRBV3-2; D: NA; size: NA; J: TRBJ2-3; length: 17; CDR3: CASSRPQGFVGTDTQYF; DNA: TGTGCCAGCAGCCGACCACAGGGTTTCGTCGGCACAGATACGCAGTATTTT
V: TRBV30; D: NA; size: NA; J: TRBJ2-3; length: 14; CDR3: CAWSQGSSTDTQYF; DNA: TGTGCCTGGAGCCAGGGATCTAGCACAGATACGCAGTATTTT
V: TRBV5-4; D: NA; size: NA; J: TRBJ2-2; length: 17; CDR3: CASSLVAAAGATGELFF; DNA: TGTGCCAGCAGCTTGGTGGCGGCGGCAGGGGCGACCGGGGAGCTGTTTTTT
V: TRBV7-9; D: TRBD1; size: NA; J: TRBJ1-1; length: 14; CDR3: CASSRDRVSTEAFF; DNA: TGTGCCAGCAGCCGGGACAGGGTTAGCACTGAAGCTTTCTTT
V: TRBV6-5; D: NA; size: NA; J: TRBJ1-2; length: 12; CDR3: CASRKAAYGYTF; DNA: TGTGCCAGCAGAAAAGCCGCGTATGGCTACACCTTC
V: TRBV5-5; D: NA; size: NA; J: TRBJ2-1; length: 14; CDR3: CASSLKGSPGEQFF; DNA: TGTGCCAGCAGCTTGAAGGGGTCGCCTGGTGAGCAGTTCTTC
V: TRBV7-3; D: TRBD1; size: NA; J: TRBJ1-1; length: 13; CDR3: CASSPTGSAEAFF; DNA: TGTGCCAGCAGCCCGACAGGGAGCGCTGAAGCTTTCTTT
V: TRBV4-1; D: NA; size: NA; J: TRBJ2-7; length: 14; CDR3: CASSPLQGSYEQYF; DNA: TGCGCCAGCAGCCCCTTACAGGGCTCCTACGAGCAGTACTTC
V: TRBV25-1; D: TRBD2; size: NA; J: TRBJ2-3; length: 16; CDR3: CASSESQAGPQDTQYF; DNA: TGTGCCAGCAGTGAATCTCAAGCGGGGCCCCAGGATACGCAGTATTTT
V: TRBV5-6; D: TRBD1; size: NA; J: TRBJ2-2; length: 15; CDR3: CASSYLSGGSGELFF; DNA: TGTGCCAGCAGCTACTTGTCAGGGGGCAGCGGGGAGCTGTTTTTT
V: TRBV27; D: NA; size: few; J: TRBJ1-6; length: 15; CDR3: CASSPRTQGNSPLHF; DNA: TGTGCCAGCAGTCCAAGGACCCAGGGGAATTCACCCCTCCACTTT
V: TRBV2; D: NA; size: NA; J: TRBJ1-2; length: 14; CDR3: CASSGEAGWNGYTF; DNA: TGTGCCAGCAGTGGGGAGGCGGGGTGGAATGGCTACACCTTC
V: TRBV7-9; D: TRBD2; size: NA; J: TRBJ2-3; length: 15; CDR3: CASRSTSAGTDTQYF; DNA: TGTGCCAGCAGATCGACTAGCGCGGGCACAGATACGCAGTATTTT
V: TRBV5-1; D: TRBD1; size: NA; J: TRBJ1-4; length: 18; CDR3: CASSQSGTGGISGEKLFF; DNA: TGCGCCAGCAGCCAATCCGGGACAGGGGGGATTTCGGGTGAAAAACTGTTTTTT
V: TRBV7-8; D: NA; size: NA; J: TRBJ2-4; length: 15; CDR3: CASSSTGDAKNIQYF; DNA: TGTGCCAGCAGCTCAACGGGAGATGCCAAAAACATTCAGTACTTC
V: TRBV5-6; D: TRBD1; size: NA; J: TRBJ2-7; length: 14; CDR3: CASSWDRYPYEQYF; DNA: TGTGCCAGCAGCTGGGACAGGTACCCCTACGAGCAGTACTTC
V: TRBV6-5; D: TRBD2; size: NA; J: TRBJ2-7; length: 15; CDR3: CATGISAGGSYEQYF; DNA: TGTGCCACGGGAATTTCGGCGGGGGGATCGTACGAGCAGTACTTC
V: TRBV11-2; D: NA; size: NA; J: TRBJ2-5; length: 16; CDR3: CASSLSLNSGYETQYF; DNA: TGTGCCAGCAGCTTAAGTTTAAATTCGGGGTATGAGACCCAGTACTTC
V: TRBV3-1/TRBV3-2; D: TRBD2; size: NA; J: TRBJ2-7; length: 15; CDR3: CASSQGLAGNYEQYF; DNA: TGTGCCAGCAGCCAAGGCCTAGCGGGGAATTACGAGCAGTACTTC
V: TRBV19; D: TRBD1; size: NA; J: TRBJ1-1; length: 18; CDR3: CASSMVFGTGGEHTEAFF; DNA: TGTGCCAGTAGTATGGTCTTTGGGACAGGGGGCGAACACACTGAAGCTTTCTTT
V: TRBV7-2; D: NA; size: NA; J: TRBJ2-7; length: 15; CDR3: CASSLGQVPTYEQYF; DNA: TGTGCCAGCAGCTTAGGACAGGTCCCTACCTACGAGCAGTACTTC
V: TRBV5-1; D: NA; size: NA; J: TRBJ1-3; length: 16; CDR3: CASSLLPGESGNTIYF; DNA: TGCGCCAGCAGCTTGCTACCAGGCGAGTCTGGAAACACCATATATTTT
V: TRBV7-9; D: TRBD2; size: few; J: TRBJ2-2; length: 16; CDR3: CASSLSTSANTGELFF; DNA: TGTGCCAGCAGCTTATCCACTAGCGCGAACACCGGGGAGCTGTTTTTT
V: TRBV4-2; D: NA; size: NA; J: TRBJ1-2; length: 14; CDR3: CASSQEATVSGYTF; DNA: TGTGCCAGCAGCCAAGAAGCGACGGTAAGCGGCTACACCTTC
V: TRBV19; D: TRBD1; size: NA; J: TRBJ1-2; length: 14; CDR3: CASSIGQGNYGYTF; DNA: TGTGCCAGTAGTATTGGACAGGGGAACTATGGCTACACCTTC
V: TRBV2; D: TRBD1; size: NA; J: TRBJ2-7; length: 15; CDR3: CASSSRGTGDYEQYF; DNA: TGTGCCAGCAGTTCGCGCGGGACAGGGGACTACGAGCAGTACTTC
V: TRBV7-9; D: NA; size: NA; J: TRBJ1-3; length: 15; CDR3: CASSLGAGEGNTIYF; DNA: TGTGCCAGCAGCTTAGGGGCAGGTGAAGGAAACACCATATATTTT
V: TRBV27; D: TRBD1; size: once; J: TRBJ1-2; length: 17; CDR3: CASSLGRTGALGYGYTF; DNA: TGTGCCAGCAGCCTTGGAAGGACAGGGGCTCTCGGCTATGGCTACACCTTC
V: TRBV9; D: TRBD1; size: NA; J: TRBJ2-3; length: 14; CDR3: CASSPGGRSDTQYF; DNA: TGTGCCAGCAGCCCAGGGGGCAGGTCAGATACGCAGTATTTT
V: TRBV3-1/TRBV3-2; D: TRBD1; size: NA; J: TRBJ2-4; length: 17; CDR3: CASSHLYRGRSKNIQYF; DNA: TGTGCCAGCAGCCACCTATACAGGGGCCGCTCCAAAAACATTCAGTACTTC